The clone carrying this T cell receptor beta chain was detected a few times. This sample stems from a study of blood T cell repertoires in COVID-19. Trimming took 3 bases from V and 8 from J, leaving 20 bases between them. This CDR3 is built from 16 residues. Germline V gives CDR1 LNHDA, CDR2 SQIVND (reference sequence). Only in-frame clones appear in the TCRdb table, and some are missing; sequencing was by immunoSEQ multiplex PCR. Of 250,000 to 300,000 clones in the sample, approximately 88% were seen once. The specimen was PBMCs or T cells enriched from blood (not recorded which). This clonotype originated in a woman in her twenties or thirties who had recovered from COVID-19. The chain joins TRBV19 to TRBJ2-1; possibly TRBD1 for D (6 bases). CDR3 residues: CASSIGLQGNGDEQFF. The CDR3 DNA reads TGTGCCAGTAGTATCGGTCTTCAGGGGAACGGCGATGAGCAGTTCTTC.